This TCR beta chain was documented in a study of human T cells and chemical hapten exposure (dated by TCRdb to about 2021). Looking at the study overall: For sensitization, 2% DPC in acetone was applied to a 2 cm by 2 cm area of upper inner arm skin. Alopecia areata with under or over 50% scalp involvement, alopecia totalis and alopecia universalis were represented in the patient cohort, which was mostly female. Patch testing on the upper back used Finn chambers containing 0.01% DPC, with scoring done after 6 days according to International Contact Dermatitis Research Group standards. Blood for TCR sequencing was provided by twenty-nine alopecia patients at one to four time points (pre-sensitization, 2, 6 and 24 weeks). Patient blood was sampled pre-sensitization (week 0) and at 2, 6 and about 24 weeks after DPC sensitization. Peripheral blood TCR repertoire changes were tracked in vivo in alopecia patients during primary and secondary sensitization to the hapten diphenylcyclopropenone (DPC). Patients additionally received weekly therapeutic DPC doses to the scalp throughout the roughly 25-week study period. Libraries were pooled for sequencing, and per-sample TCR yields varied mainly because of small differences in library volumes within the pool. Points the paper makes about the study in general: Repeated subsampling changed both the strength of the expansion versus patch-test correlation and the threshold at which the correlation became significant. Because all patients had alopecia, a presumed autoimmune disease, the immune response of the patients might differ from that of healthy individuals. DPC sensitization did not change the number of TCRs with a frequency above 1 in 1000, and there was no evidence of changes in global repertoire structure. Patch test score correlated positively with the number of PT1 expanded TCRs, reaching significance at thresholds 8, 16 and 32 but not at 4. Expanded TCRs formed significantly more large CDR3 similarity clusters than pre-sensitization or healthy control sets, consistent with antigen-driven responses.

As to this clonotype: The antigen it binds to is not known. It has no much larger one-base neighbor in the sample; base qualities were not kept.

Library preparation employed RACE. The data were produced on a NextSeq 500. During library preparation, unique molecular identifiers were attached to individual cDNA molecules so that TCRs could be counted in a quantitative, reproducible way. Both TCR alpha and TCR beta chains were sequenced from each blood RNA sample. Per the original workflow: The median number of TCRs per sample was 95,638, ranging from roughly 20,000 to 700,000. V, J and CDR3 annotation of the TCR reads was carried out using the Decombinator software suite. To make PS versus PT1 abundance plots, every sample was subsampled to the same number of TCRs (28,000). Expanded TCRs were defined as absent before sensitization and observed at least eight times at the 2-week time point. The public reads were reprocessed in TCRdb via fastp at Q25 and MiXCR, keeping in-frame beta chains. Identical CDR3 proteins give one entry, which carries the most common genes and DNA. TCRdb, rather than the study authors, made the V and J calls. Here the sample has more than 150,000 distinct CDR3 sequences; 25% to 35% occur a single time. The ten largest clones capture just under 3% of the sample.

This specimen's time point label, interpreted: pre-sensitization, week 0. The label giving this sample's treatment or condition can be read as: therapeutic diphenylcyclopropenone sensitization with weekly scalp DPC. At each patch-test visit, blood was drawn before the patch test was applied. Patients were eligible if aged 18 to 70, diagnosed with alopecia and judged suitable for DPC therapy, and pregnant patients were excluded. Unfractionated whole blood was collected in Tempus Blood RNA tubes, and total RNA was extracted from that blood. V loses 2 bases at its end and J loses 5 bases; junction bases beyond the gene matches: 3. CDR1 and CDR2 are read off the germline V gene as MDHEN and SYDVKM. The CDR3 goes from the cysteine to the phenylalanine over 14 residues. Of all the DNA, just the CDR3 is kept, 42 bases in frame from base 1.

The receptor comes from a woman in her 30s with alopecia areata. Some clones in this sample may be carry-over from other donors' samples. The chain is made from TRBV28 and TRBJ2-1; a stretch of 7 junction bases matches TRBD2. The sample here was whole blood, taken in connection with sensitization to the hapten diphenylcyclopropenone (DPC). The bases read TGTGCCAGCAGTTTAGCGGGAGCAGACAATGAGCAGTTCTTC. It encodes CASSLAGADNEQFF.